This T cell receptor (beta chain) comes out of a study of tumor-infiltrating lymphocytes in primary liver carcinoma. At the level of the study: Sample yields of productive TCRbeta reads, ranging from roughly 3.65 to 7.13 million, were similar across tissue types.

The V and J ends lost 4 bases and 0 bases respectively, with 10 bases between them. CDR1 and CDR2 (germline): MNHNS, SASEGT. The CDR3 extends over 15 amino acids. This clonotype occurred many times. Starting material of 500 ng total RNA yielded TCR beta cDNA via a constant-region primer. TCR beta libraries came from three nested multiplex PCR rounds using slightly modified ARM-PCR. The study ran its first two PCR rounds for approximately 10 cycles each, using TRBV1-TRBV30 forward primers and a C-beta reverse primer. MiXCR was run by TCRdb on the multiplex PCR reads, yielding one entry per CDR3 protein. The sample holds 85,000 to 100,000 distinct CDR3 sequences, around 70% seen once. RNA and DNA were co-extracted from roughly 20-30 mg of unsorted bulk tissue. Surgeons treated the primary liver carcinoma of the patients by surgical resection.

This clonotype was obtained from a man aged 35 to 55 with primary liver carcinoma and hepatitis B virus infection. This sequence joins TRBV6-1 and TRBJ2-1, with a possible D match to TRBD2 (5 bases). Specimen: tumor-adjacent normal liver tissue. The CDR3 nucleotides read TGTGCCAGCAGTGGAGGGATAGGCTCCTACAATGAGCAGTTCTTC. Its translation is CASSGGIGSYNEQFF.